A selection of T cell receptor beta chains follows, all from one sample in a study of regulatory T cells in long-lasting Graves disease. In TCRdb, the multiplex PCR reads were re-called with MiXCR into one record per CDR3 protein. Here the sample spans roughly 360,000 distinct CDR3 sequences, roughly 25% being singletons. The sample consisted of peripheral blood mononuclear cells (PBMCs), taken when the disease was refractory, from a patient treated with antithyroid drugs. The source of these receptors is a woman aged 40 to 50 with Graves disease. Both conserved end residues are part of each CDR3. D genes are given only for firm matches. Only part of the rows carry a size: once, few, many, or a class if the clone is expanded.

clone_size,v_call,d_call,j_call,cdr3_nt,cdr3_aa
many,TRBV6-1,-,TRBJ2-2,TGTGCCATCCAACAGGGAAATCCGAACACCGGGGAGCTGTTTTTT,CAIQQGNPNTGELFF
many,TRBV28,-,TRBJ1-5,TGTGCCAGCAGTCGACTACGGACAGCTAGCAATCAGCCCCAGCATTTT,CASSRLRTASNQPQHF
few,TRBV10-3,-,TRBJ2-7,TGTGCCATCAGTGGGACGGGAATGTTCTACGAGCAGTACTTC,CAISGTGMFYEQYF
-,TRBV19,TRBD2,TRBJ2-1,TGTGCCAGTAGTCTTCTAGCGGGAGTTAATGAGCAGTTCTTC,CASSLLAGVNEQFF
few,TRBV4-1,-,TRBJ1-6,TGCGCCAGCGCACAGACCAATAATTCACCCCTCCACTTT,CASAQTNNSPLHF
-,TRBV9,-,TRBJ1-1,TGTGCCAGCAGCGTAGGGAAAGTCATGAACACTGAAGCTTTCTTT,CASSVGKVMNTEAFF
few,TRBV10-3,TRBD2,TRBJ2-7,TGTGCCATCTCTGGTGGGCTAGCGGAGAACTACGAGCAGTACTTC,CAISGGLAENYEQYF
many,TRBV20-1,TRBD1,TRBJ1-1,TGCAGTGCTCGTCCGACAGGGGGCCTGGGGACTGAAGCTTTCTTT,CSARPTGGLGTEAFF
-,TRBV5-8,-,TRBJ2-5,TGTGCCAGCAGCCCGTTTTTGAGGGGAGCACCCCTCTTGGAGACCCAGTACTTC,CASSPFLRGAPLLETQYF
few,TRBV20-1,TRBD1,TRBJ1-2,TGCAGTGTACCTAGGTCCCAGGGGGCAGGTAGCTACACCTTC,CSVPRSQGAGSYTF
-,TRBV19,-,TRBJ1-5,TGTGCCAGTAGCAACGACGCGGACACTTGGCAGCCCCAGCATTTT,CASSNDADTWQPQHF
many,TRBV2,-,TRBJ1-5,TGTGCCAGCAGTGGGGGCGGGGACGCCCGGCCCCAGCATTTT,CASSGGGDARPQHF
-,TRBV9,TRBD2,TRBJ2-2,TGTGCCAGCAGCGTAGAGGGGACTAGCGGGAGGCTGAACACCGGGGAGCTGTTTTTT,CASSVEGTSGRLNTGELFF
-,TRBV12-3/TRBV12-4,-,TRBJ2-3,TGTGCCAGCAGTTTTCTTTTGGATACGCAGTATTTT,CASSFLLDTQYF
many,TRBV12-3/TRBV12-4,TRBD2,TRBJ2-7,TGTGCCAGCAGTTCCCTAGCGGCGTTAGGCGAGCAGTACTTC,CASSSLAALGEQYF
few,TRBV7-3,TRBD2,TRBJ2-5,TGTGCCTCATCAAGAGCGGGAGGGTACCAAGAGACCCAGTACTTC,CASSRAGGYQETQYF
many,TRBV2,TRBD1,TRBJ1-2,TGTGCCAGCAGATGGACAGGTTCCCCGGATGGCTACACCTTC,CASRWTGSPDGYTF
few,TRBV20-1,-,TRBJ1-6,TGCAGTGCTAGGGGCAGGGAGAATACCTATAATTCACCCCTCCACTTT,CSARGRENTYNSPLHF
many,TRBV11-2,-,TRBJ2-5,TGTGCCAGCAGCTTACGGTGGGGCAGTGGGGAGACCCAGTACTTC,CASSLRWGSGETQYF
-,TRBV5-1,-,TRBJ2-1,TGCGCCAGCAGCTTTTACGAGCAGTTCAATGAGCAGTTCTTC,CASSFYEQFNEQFF
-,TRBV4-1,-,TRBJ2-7,TGCGCCAGCAGTACCTATAAGTCGGGCGAGCAGTACTTC,CASSTYKSGEQYF
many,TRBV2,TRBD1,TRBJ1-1,TGTGCCAGCAGGAGGACAGGGAGGACCACTGAAGCTTTCTTT,CASRRTGRTTEAFF
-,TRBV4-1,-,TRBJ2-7,TGCGCCAGCAGCCGTATGGGAGTGGAGCAGTACTTC,CASSRMGVEQYF
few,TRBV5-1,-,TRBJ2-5,TGCGCCAGCAGCTTGGTTCATCTGGAGGAGACCCAGTACTTC,CASSLVHLEETQYF
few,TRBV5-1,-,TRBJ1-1,TGCGCCAGCTTCCTGGGGGGGGGCGACGGGACTGAAGCTTTCTTT,CASFLGGGDGTEAFF
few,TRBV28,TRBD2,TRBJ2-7,TGTGCCAGCAGTTTAGGGCCCCCACTAGCGGGAGGGAACTCCTACGAGCAGTACTTC,CASSLGPPLAGGNSYEQYF
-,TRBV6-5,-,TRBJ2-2,TGTGCCAGCAGTTTAAGGGCCACCGGAACCGGGGAGCTGTTTTTT,CASSLRATGTGELFF
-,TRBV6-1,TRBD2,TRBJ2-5,TGTGCCAGCATCATAGCGGGAGACCGGTACCAAGAGACCCAGTACTTC,CASIIAGDRYQETQYF
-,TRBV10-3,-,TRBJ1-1,TGTGCCATCAGTGGCCTGAACACTGAAGCTTTCTTT,CAISGLNTEAFF
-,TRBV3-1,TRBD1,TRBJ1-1,TGTGCCAGCAGCCAAGACAGGGGGGGAACTGAAGCTTTCTTT,CASSQDRGGTEAFF